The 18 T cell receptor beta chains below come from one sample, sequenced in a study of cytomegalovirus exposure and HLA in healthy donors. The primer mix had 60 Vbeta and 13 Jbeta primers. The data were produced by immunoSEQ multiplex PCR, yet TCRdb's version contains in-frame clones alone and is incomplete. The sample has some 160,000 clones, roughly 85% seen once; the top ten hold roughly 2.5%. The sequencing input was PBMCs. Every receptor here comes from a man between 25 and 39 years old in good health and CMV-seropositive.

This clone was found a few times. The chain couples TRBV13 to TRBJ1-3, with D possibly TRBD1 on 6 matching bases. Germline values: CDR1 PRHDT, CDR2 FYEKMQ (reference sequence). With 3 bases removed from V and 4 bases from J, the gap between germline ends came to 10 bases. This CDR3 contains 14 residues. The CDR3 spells CASSFRTAGNTIYF. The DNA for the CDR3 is TGTGCCAGCAGCTTTCGGACAGCAGGAAACACCATATATTTT.

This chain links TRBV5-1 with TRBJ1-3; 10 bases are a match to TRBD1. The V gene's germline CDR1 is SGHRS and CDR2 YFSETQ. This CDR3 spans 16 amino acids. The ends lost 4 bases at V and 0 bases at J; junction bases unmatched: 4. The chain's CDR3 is CASSPGQGLSGNTIYF. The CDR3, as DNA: TGCGCCAGCAGCCCGGGACAGGGGCTCTCTGGAAACACCATATATTTT.

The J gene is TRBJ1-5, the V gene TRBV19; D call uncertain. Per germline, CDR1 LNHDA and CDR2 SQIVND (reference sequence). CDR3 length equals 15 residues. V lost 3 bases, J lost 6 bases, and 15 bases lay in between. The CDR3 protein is CASSIEWGVPQPQHF. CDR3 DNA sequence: TGTGCCAGTAGTATTGAGTGGGGAGTGCCTCAGCCCCAGCATTTT.

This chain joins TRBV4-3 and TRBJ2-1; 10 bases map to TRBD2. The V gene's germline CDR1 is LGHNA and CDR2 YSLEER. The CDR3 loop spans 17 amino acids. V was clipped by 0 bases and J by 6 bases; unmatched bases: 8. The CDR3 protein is CASSQDYGASGGNEQFF. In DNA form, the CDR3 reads TGCGCCAGCAGCCAAGATTACGGGGCTAGCGGGGGCAATGAGCAGTTCTTC.

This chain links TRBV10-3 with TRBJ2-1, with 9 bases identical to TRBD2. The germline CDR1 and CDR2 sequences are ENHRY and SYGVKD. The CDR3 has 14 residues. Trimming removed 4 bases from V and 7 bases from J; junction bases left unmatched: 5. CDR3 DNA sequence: TGTGCCATCAGTGGGGGGGGACTAGCAAATGAGCAGTTCTTC. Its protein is CAISGGGLANEQFF.

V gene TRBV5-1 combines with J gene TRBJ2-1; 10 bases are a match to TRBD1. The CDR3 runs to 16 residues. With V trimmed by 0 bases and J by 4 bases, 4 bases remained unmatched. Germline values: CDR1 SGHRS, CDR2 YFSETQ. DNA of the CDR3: TGCGCCAGCAGCTTGGTCCGGACAGGGGGTTACAATGAGCAGTTCTTC. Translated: CASSLVRTGGYNEQFF.

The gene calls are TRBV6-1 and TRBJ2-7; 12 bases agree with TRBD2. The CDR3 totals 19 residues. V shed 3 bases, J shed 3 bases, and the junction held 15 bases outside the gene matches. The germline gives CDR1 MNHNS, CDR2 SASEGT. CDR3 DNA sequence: TGTGCCAGCAGTGATACCCCCCTCCTAGCGGGAGGGCCCTTCTACGAGCAGTACTTC. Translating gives CASSDTPLLAGGPFYEQYF.

Here the CDR3 reads CASSRLPSGRPSRGTGELFF. For the CDR3, the DNA is TGTGCCAGCAGCCGCCTGCCTAGCGGGAGGCCCTCAAGGGGCACCGGGGAGCTGTTTTTT. This chain links TRBV5-4 with TRBJ2-2; 11 positions match TRBD2. Per germline, CDR1 SGHNT and CDR2 YYREEE (reference sequence). With V trimmed by 4 bases and J by 4 bases, 18 bases remained unmatched. This CDR3 region has 20 residues.

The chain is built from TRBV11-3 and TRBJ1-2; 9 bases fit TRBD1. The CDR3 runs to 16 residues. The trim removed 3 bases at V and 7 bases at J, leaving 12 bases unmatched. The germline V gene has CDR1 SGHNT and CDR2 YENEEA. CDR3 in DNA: TGTGCCAGCAGCTTCCCGACGACAGGGGGATTCGGTGGCTACACCTTC. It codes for CASSFPTTGGFGGYTF.

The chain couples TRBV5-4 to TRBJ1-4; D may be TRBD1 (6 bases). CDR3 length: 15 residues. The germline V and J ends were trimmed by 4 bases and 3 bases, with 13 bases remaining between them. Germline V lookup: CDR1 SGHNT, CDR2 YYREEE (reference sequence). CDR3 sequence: CASSPRQEANEKLFF. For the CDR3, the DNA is TGTGCCAGCAGCCCTCGACAGGAAGCTAATGAAAAACTGTTTTTT. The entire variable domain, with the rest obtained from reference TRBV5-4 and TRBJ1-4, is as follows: ETGVTQSPTHLIKTRGQQVTLRCSSQSGHNTVSWYQQALGQGPQFIFQYYREEENGRGNFPPRFSGLQFPNYSSELNVNALELDDSALYLCASSPRQEANEKLFFGSGTQLSVL.

CDR3 DNA sequence: TGCGCCAGCAGCTTAACAGGGGAGCACACTGAAGCTTTCTTT. This sequence encodes CASSLTGEHTEAFF. The chain is built from TRBV5-1 and TRBJ1-1; 7 bases agree with TRBD1. CDR1 is SGHRS, CDR2 YFSETQ, per germline. The CDR3 spans 14 residues. J lost 3 bases, V lost 2 bases, and 4 bases had no gene match.

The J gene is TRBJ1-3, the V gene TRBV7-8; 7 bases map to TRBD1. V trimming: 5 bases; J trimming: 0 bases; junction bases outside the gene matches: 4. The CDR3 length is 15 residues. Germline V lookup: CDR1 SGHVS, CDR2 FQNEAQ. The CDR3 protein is CASSPQGFSGNTIYF. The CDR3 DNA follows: TGTGCCAGCAGCCCACAGGGGTTCTCTGGAAACACCATATATTTT.

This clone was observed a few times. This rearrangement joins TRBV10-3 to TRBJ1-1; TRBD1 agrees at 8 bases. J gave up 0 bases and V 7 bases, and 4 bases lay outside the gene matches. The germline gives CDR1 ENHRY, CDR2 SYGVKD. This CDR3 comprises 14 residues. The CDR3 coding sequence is TGTGCCATCAAACAGGGGGAAATGAACACTGAAGCTTTCTTT. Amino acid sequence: CAIKQGEMNTEAFF.

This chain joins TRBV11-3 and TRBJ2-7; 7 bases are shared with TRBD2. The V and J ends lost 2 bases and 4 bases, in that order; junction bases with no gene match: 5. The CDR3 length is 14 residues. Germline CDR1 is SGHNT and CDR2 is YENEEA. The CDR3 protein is CASSLILASYEQYF. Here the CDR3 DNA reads TGTGCCAGCAGCTTAATACTAGCGAGTTACGAGCAGTACTTC. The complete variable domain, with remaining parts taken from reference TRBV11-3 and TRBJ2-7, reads EAGVVQSPRYKIIEKKQPVAFWCNPISGHNTLYWYLQNLGQGPELLIRYENEEAVDDSQLPKDRFSAERLKGVDSTLKIQPAELGDSAVYLCASSLILASYEQYFGPGTRLTVT.

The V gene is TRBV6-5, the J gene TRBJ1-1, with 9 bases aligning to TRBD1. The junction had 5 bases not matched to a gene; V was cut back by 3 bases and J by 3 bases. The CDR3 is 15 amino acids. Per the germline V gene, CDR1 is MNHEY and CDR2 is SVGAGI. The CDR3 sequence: CASSYSGTGYTEAFF. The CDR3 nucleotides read TGTGCCAGCAGTTATTCCGGGACAGGGTACACTGAAGCTTTCTTT.

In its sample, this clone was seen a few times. The chain's CDR3 is CARSPGGLQHF. CDR3 DNA: TGTGCCAGAAGCCCAGGGGGGCTCCAGCATTTT. The V gene is TRBV5-3, the J gene TRBJ1-5; TRBD1 matches 7 bases. TRBV5-3 is identified as an open reading frame with a role that is uncertain. Losses at the gene ends were 4 bases for V and 12 bases for J; bases not matched to a gene: 4. The CDR3 covers 11 residues.

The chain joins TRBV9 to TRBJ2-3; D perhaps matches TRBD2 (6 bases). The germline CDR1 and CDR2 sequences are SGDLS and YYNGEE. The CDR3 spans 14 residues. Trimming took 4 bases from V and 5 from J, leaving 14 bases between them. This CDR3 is CASSFRLSGDTQYF. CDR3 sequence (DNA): TGTGCCAGCAGCTTCCGACTTAGCGGAGATACGCAGTATTTT.

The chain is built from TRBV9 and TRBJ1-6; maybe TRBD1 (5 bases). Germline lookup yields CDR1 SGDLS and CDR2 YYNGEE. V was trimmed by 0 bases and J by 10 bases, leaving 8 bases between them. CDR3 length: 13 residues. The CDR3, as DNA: TGTGCCAGCAGCGTAGCGGAGGGGTCACCCCTCCACTTT. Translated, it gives CASSVAEGSPLHF.